This passage covers 29 T cell receptor beta chains from one sample sequenced in a study of T cell responses to AZD1222 COVID-19 vaccine. Sequenced by immunoSEQ multiplex PCR; TCRdb stores in-frame clones only, minus some. The data contain 130,000 to 150,000 clones, about 90% of them singletons. The material sequenced was peripheral blood, taken on day 0 of AZD1222 vaccination. Every receptor here comes from an adult in good health.

This chain uses TRBV7-2 with TRBJ1-1; the D is unclear. CDR3 length: 14 amino acids. The germline CDR1 and CDR2 sequences are SGHTA and FQGNSA. V gave up 5 bases and J gave up 2 bases, with 12 bases separating them. CDR3 loop: CASSPGLGNTEAFF. CDR3 in DNA: TGTGCCAGCAGCCCCGGGTTGGGAAACACTGAAGCTTTCTTT. Filled out from reference TRBV7-2 and TRBJ1-1, the complete variable domain reads GAGVSQSPSNKVTEKGKDVELRCDPISGHTALYWYRQSLGQGLEFLIYFQGNSAPDKSGLPSDRFSAERTGGSVSTLTIQRTQQEDSAVYLCASSPGLGNTEAFFGQGTRLTVV.

The V call is TRBV9, the J call TRBJ1-2, with 7 bases identical to TRBD1. The CDR3 has 17 amino acids. Germline lookup yields CDR1 SGDLS and CDR2 YYNGEE. The V gene end was trimmed by 0 bases and the J gene end by 7 bases; junction bases not matched to a gene: 15. CDR3: CASSVAIRGPQEGGYTF. The CDR3, as DNA: TGTGCCAGCAGCGTAGCCATAAGGGGGCCCCAAGAAGGTGGCTACACCTTC.

The rearrangement joins TRBV15 to TRBJ1-2; D unresolved. V was pared by 0 bases and J by 1 base, with 3 bases between. The CDR3 contains 13 residues. Looked up from germline, CDR1 is LNHNV and CDR2 is YYDKDF (reference sequence). CDR3 in DNA: TGTGCCACCAGCAGAGATTTTAACTATGGCTACACCTTC. It encodes CATSRDFNYGYTF.

The rearrangement joins TRBV7-2 to TRBJ2-7; no clear D gene. This CDR3 comprises 15 residues. Germline V gives CDR1 SGHTA, CDR2 FQGNSA. The V end was cut by 5 bases, the J end by 2 bases, with 16 bases between. The CDR3 region is CASSPGTSEPYEQYF. The CDR3 DNA reads as TGTGCCAGCAGCCCCGGAACAAGCGAACCCTACGAGCAGTACTTC.

The chain couples TRBV13 to TRBJ2-2; maybe TRBD1 (5 bases). The CDR3 extends over 16 amino acids. V lost 5 bases and J lost 0, with 13 bases in between. Germline values: CDR1 PRHDT, CDR2 FYEKMQ (reference sequence). Here the CDR3 reads CASSRRQKTNTGELFF. The CDR3 bases are TGTGCCAGCAGCCGAAGACAGAAAACGAACACCGGGGAGCTGTTTTTT. The full variable domain, its missing parts supplied by reference TRBV13 and TRBJ2-2, is AAGVIQSPRHLIKEKRETATLKCYPIPRHDTVYWYQQGPGQDPQFLISFYEKMQSDKGSIPDRFSAQQFSDYHSELNMSSLELGDSALYFCASSRRQKTNTGELFFGEGSRLTVL.

The sample holds one count of this clone. The chain has TRBV9 and TRBJ2-2; 9 nucleotides match TRBD1. CDR3 length equals 14 residues. V lost 7 bases and J lost 3; bases outside the gene matches: 4. Germline V lookup: CDR1 SGDLS, CDR2 YYNGEE. CDR3: CASRDRADTGELFF. The CDR3 DNA reads as TGTGCCAGCCGGGACAGGGCGGACACCGGGGAGCTGTTTTTT.

The rearrangement joins TRBV28 to TRBJ2-5; D uncertain. V lost 1 base, J lost 5 bases, and 8 bases lay in between. The CDR3 loop spans 13 amino acids. CDR1 is MDHEN and CDR2 is SYDVKM in the germline V gene. CDR3 loop: CASSLLPQETQYF. The DNA of the CDR3 is TGTGCCAGCAGTTTATTGCCACAGGAGACCCAGTACTTC.

The chain couples TRBV20-1 to TRBJ1-2; TRBD1 is a possible D gene (5 bases). The CDR3 extends over 11 amino acids. In germline, CDR1 is DFQATT, CDR2 SNEGSKA (reference sequence). V lost 0 bases, J lost 8 bases, and 7 bases lay in between. The CDR3, as DNA: TGCAGTGCTAGAGAGGGGGTAGGCTACACCTTC. As protein: CSAREGVGYTF.

The rearrangement joins TRBV28 to TRBJ2-7, with D unresolved. The CDR3 is made up of 10 amino acids. The ends were cut back, 5 bases at V and 6 bases at J, with 5 bases in the middle. The germline V gene has CDR1 MDHEN and CDR2 SYDVKM. In nucleotides, the CDR3 is TGTGCCAGCAGTAAGGGCGAGCAGTACTTC. It is translated as CASSKGEQYF.

The V and J genes are TRBV7-8 and TRBJ2-3, with 9 bases matching TRBD2. This CDR3 spans 17 amino acids. In germline, CDR1 is SGHVS, CDR2 FQNEAQ. The V gene end was trimmed by 5 bases and the J gene end by 4 bases; junction bases not matched to a gene: 13. CDR3 sequence (DNA): TGTGCCAGCAGCCTCCCGCGAGCGGGAGGTGAGGCAGATACGCAGTATTTT. It translates to CASSLPRAGGEADTQYF. Together with reference TRBV7-8 and TRBJ2-3, the CDR3 gives the full variable domain: GAGVSQSPRYKVAKRGQDVALRCDPISGHVSLFWYQQALGQGPEFLTYFQNEAQLDKSGLPSDRFFAERPEGSVSTLKIQRTQQEDSAVYLCASSLPRAGGEADTQYFGPGTRLTVL.

The chain carries TRBV4-3 and TRBJ1-1; D gene uncertain. Germline loops: CDR1 LGHNA, CDR2 YSLEER. The CDR3 sequence is 13 residues long. The ends were cut back, 0 bases at V and 4 bases at J, with 6 bases in the middle. The CDR3 bases are TGCGCCAGCAGCCAAGATCCGGCCACTGAAGCTTTCTTT. Protein product: CASSQDPATEAFF.

The genes are TRBV6-2 or TRBV6-3 and TRBJ1-1; D gene ambiguous. The germline V and J ends were trimmed by 0 bases and 0 bases, with 8 bases remaining between them. This CDR3 contains 15 residues. Germline CDR1 is MNHEY and CDR2 is SVGEGT. The CDR3 DNA is TGTGCCAGCAGTTACTCGAGGCGGTTGAACACTGAAGCTTTCTTT. It codes for CASSYSRRLNTEAFF.

The chain combines TRBV11-2 with TRBJ1-3; the D gene is possibly TRBD1 (5 bases). Germline V gene lookup returns CDR1 SGHAT and CDR2 FQNNGV. V was cut by 5 bases and J by 0 bases, with 11 bases left in between. This CDR3 comprises 15 residues. The CDR3 DNA reads as TGTGCCAGCAGCCGGGACGGCCTCTCTGGAAACACCATATATTTT. The encoded protein is CASSRDGLSGNTIYF.

This chain links TRBV9 with TRBJ2-7; no clear D. Trimming cost V 0 bases and J 4 bases, with 11 bases left between them. Germline CDR1 SGDLS, CDR2 YYNGEE. The CDR3 sequence is 14 residues long. The CDR3 sequence is CASSVGPPGYEQYF. CDR3 coding DNA: TGTGCCAGCAGCGTAGGCCCCCCCGGTTACGAGCAGTACTTC.

This chain uses TRBV19 with TRBJ1-5; D remains unclear. Germline V gene sequence: CDR1 LNHDA, CDR2 SQIVND (reference sequence). The CDR3 sequence is 16 residues long. Trimming left V 3 bases short and J 0 bases short, with 12 bases between. Here the CDR3 DNA reads TGTGCCAGTAGTATCGACGGCATTTATAGCAATCAGCCCCAGCATTTT. It specifies CASSIDGIYSNQPQHF. The full variable domain, in which reference TRBV19 and TRBJ1-5 provide the parts outside the CDR3, is DGGITQSPKYLFRKEGQNVTLSCEQNLNHDAMYWYRQDPGQGLRLIYYSQIVNDFQKGDIAEGYSVSREKKESFPLTVTSAQKNPTAFYLCASSIDGIYSNQPQHFGDGTRLSIL.

This clone appeared once. The rearrangement uses TRBV5-5 and TRBJ2-1, with D possibly being TRBD2 (5 bases). Germline values: CDR1 SGHKS, CDR2 YYEKEE (reference sequence). This CDR3 is built from 13 residues. V was clipped by 5 bases and J by 5 bases, with 11 bases between them. This CDR3 reads CASSQLENNEQFF. CDR3 bases: TGTGCCAGCAGTCAACTAGAGAACAATGAGCAGTTCTTC.

The rearrangement joins TRBV6-2 or TRBV6-3 to TRBJ1-1; D unresolved. V lost 2 bases to trimming and J lost 10 bases, with 14 bases between them. The CDR3 consists of 13 residues. The germline CDR1 and CDR2 sequences are MNHEY and SVGEGT. The CDR3 sequence is CASSYLGLTGAFF. The CDR3 coding sequence is TGTGCCAGCAGTTACCTCGGGTTAACCGGAGCTTTCTTT.

This clone has just one count. The chain is built from TRBV7-2 and TRBJ1-2; D possibly corresponds to TRBD1 (5 bases). The germline V gene has CDR1 SGHTA and CDR2 FQGNSA. This CDR3 is built from 16 residues. V lost 6 bases to trimming and J lost 4 bases, with 21 bases between them. Here the CDR3 DNA reads TGTGCCAGCAGTCAGGGAAGGGGATCCTCCATCTATGGCTACACCTTC. It is translated as CASSQGRGSSIYGYTF.

V usage is TRBV6-5 and J usage is TRBJ1-4, with a possible D match to TRBD1 (6 bases). The germline CDR1 and CDR2 sequences are MNHEY and SVGAGI. The CDR3 has 14 residues. V shed 4 bases and J shed 7 bases, with 13 bases lying between them. CDR3: CASSLGAGGEKLFF. The DNA of the CDR3 is TGTGCCAGCAGTTTGGGGGCAGGAGGTGAAAAACTGTTTTTT.

This clone was recorded once. The chain has TRBV2 and TRBJ2-7; 9 positions agree with TRBD2. The germline gives CDR1 SNHLY, CDR2 FYNNEI. The CDR3 sequence is 15 residues long. J gave up 1 base and V 7 bases, and 8 bases lay outside the gene matches. The CDR3 spells CASKLTSGGSYEQYF. CDR3 nucleotide sequence: TGTGCCAGCAAACTAACGAGCGGGGGGTCCTACGAGCAGTACTTC.

The chain recombines TRBV29-1 with TRBJ1-5; 10 bases line up with TRBD1. After removal of 6 bases from V and 5 bases from J, the junction contained 7 bases not matched to a gene. This CDR3 has 14 amino acids. Germline V lookup: CDR1 SQVTM, CDR2 ANQGSEA. This CDR3 is CSVAGTGVDQPQHF. The CDR3 DNA reads as TGCAGCGTCGCCGGGACAGGGGTGGATCAGCCCCAGCATTTT.

The V and J genes are TRBV5-6 and TRBJ2-2; D remains ambiguous. Between the trimmed V and J ends, which lost 2 bases and 1 base, there was a span of 6 bases. The CDR3 runs to 14 residues. The germline V gene encodes CDR1 SGHDT and CDR2 YYEEEE. The CDR3 bases are TGTGCCAGCAGCTTCTGGGAGAACACCGGGGAGCTGTTTTTT. Amino acids: CASSFWENTGELFF.

The CDR3 is CASSQVSTGELFF. The CDR3 DNA reads as TGTGCCAGCAGCCAGGTTAGCACCGGGGAGCTGTTTTTT. The chain uses TRBV27 and TRBJ2-2; unclear D gene. The CDR3 spans 13 residues. Germline CDR1 is MNHEY and CDR2 is SMNVEV (reference sequence). V was trimmed by 6 bases and J by 4 bases, leaving 9 bases between them.

The genes are TRBV2 and TRBJ2-3; D unclear. The V and J ends lost 4 bases and 0 bases respectively, with 11 bases between them. CDR1 and CDR2 from the germline V gene are SNHLY and FYNNEI. The CDR3 contains 15 residues. As DNA, the CDR3 is TGTGCCAGCAGTGGGAGTAACCCTAGCACAGATACGCAGTATTTT. Translated: CASSGSNPSTDTQYF.

The V and J genes are TRBV5-6 and TRBJ1-1; possible D gene TRBD1, 5 bases. The CDR3 totals 15 residues. V lost 1 base and J 1 base, leaving 11 bases between the germline ends. Looked up from germline, CDR1 is SGHDT and CDR2 is YYEEEE. The CDR3 is CASSLWGVGNTEAFF. CDR3 DNA: TGTGCCAGCAGCTTGTGGGGCGTGGGGAACACTGAAGCTTTCTTT.

The V and J genes are TRBV15 and TRBJ2-7, with D tentatively TRBD1 (5 bases). Trimming removed 0 bases at V and 1 base at J, with 10 bases between. CDR1 and CDR2 from the germline V gene are LNHNV and YYDKDF (reference sequence). This CDR3 comprises 15 residues. CDR3 sequence reads: CATSRETASSYEQYF. CDR3 bases: TGTGCCACCAGCAGAGAGACAGCGTCTTCCTACGAGCAGTACTTC.

The chain links TRBV7-2 to TRBJ2-5; perhaps TRBD2 as D (5 bases). Trimming removed 5 bases at V and 4 bases at J, with 14 bases between. Per germline, CDR1 SGHTA and CDR2 FQGNSA. The CDR3 has 14 residues. DNA of the CDR3: TGTGCCAGCAGCCCGGACTTTTGGGGAGAGACCCAGTACTTC. Residues: CASSPDFWGETQYF.

This clone was observed a single time. DNA of the CDR3: TGTGCCAGCAGTTACCAAACAGGGCTTAACACCATATATTTT. Translation gives CASSYQTGLNTIYF. The genes are TRBV6-6 and TRBJ1-3; D is perhaps TRBD1 (6 bases). The germline CDR1 and CDR2 sequences are MNHNY and SVGAGI (reference sequence). Trimming took off 2 bases at V and 7 bases at J, with 12 bases between the two ends. The CDR3 contains 14 residues.

This rearrangement joins TRBV11-3 to TRBJ2-1; 7 positions match TRBD2. Germline V lookup: CDR1 SGHNT, CDR2 YENEEA. This CDR3 is built from 14 residues. V lost 4 bases to trimming and J lost 9 bases; unmatched junction nucleotides: 9. The CDR3: CASSSGLVNAEQFF. CDR3 nucleotides: TGTGCCAGCAGCTCAGGACTAGTTAACGCTGAGCAGTTCTTC.